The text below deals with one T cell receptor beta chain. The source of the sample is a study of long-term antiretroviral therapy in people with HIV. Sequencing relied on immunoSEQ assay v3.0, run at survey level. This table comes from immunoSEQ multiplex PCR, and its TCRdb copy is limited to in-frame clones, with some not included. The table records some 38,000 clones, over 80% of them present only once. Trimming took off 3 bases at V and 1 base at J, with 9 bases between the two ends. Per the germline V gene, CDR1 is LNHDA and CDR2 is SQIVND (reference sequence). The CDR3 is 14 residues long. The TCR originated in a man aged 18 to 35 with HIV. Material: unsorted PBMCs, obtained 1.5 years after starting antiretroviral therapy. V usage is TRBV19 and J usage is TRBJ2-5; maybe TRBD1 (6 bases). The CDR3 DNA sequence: TGTGCCAGTAGTATTAGCAGGGGCCAAGAGACCCAGTACTTC. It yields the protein CASSISRGQETQYF.